The 27 T cell receptor beta chains below were found in one sample sequenced in a study of T cells in Graves' hyperthyroidism and ophthalmopathy. There were TCR beta CDR3 regions amplified from RNA transcripts. A set of HTBI primers served as the primers for a first-round RT-PCR of the TCR CDR3. TCRdb re-derived calls from the multiplex PCR reads in MiXCR, one entry per CDR3 protein. The table has under 350,000 distinct CDR3 sequences, roughly a fifth seen once. Sequenced sample: blood. The receptors here all came from a woman in her forties or fifties with Graves' hyperthyroidism.

This chain connects TRBV11-2 to TRBJ2-3, with no clear D. Per the germline V gene, CDR1 is SGHAT and CDR2 is FQNNGV. V shed 1 base and J shed 5 bases, with 7 bases lying between them. This CDR3 is 13 amino acids long. CDR3 DNA sequence: TGTGCCAGCAGCTTAGTAGAGGTAGATACGCAGTATTTT. Amino acid sequence: CASSLVEVDTQYF.

The gene calls are TRBV28 and TRBJ2-7; D might be TRBD1 (6 bases). Germline CDR1 reads MDHEN; CDR2 reads SYDVKM. The CDR3 is 13 residues long. The V end was cut by 5 bases, the J end by 7 bases, with 15 bases between. The CDR3 sequence is CASSDDGTLEQYF. In DNA, the CDR3 is TGTGCCAGCAGTGACGATGGGACACTAGAGCAGTACTTC.

The rearrangement links TRBV3-1 to TRBJ2-7, with D hard to call. Germline assignment: CDR1 LGHDT and CDR2 YNNKEL (reference sequence). The CDR3 is made up of 13 amino acids. The V gene lost 2 bases and the J gene lost 6 bases, with 11 bases spanning the gap. CDR3 amino acids: CASSQNRYPEQYF. CDR3 bases: TGTGCCAGCAGCCAAAACAGATACCCCGAGCAGTACTTC.

This clonotype was seen repeatedly, ten times or more. The gene calls are TRBV7-9 and TRBJ2-3; D is ambiguous. This CDR3 contains 13 residues. The ends were cut back, 2 bases at V and 3 bases at J, with 6 bases in the middle. Germline V gives CDR1 SEHNR, CDR2 FQNEAQ (reference sequence). This chain's CDR3 is CASSLWKTDTQYF. The CDR3 DNA reads TGTGCCAGCAGCTTATGGAAAACAGATACGCAGTATTTT.

The rearrangement uses TRBV12-3 or TRBV12-4 and TRBJ1-5; D is perhaps TRBD1 (5 bases). Trimming cost V 5 bases and J 6 bases, with 14 bases left between them. The CDR3 loop spans 14 amino acids. The CDR3 spells CASSSYRRSQPQHF. The CDR3 coding sequence is TGTGCCAGCAGTAGTTACAGGAGGTCTCAGCCCCAGCATTTT.

The genes are TRBV12-3 or TRBV12-4 and TRBJ2-5; perhaps TRBD1 as D (8 bases). The CDR3 spans 12 residues. The V end was cut by 10 bases, the J end by 5 bases, with 14 bases between. The DNA for the CDR3 is TGTGCCACGACACAGGGGGGGGAGACCCAGTACTTC. Protein sequence: CATTQGGETQYF.

A few counts support this clonotype. One end of the junction varies from germline; a read error may be responsible. The chain uses TRBV27 and TRBJ2-1; 8 positions match TRBD1. Germline V gene lookup returns CDR1 MNHEY and CDR2 SMNVEV (reference sequence). The CDR3 sequence is 19 residues long. CDR3 sequence reads: CASSSRDRSDGSSHNEQFF. CDR3 DNA: TGTGCCAGCAGTTCACGGGACAGGTCCGACGGGAGCTCCCACAATGAGCAGTTCTTC.

This clonotype was recorded at least ten times. This chain links TRBV7-3 with TRBJ2-2; tentatively, D is TRBD2 (5 bases). V was clipped by 2 bases and J by 4 bases, with 11 bases between them. Germline values: CDR1 SGHTA, CDR2 FQGTGA. The CDR3 covers 15 residues. The CDR3 DNA reads as TGTGCCAGCAGCTTAGAGAGGGTAGTCACCGGGGAGCTGTTTTTT. Translating it yields CASSLERVVTGELFF.

Points on this clonotype: A read error may be the cause here, since a much bigger clone is one base away. J is TRBJ1-1 and V is TRBV2; D might be TRBD1 (6 bases). The germline CDR1 and CDR2 sequences are SNHLY and FYNNEI. This CDR3 has 16 residues. DNA of the CDR3: TGTGTCAGCAGTCCGTACCGGACAGCCTTGAACACTGAAGCTTTCTTT. Translating it yields CVSSPYRTALNTEAFF.

This rearrangement joins TRBV24-1 to TRBJ1-4; tentative D call: TRBD1 (6 bases). This CDR3 comprises 12 residues. CDR1 and CDR2 (germline): KGHDR, SFDVKD. V lost 12 bases to trimming and J lost 5 bases, with 12 bases between them. CDR3 nucleotide sequence: TGTGCCTCCTCTAGGGGGAATGAAAAACTGTTTTTT. Its translation: CASSRGNEKLFF.

CDR3 DNA: TGTGCCAGCAGCCAAGGCGGGGCCGAAGAGACCCAGTACTTC. Its protein product is CASSQGGAEETQYF. V usage is TRBV3-1 and J usage is TRBJ2-5; TRBD2 might be the D (6 bases). Germline V CDR1 and CDR2: LGHDT, YNNKEL (reference sequence). Trimming left V 1 base short and J 3 bases short, with 9 bases between. The CDR3 length is 14 residues.

The gene calls are TRBV28 and TRBJ1-4; tentative D call: TRBD1 (6 bases). CDR1 and CDR2 from the germline V gene are MDHEN and SYDVKM. The V end lost 5 bases, the J end lost 7 bases, and 14 bases lay between the germline ends. The CDR3 sequence is 14 residues long. In DNA, the CDR3 is TGTGCCAGCAGTCAAGGAGGGGGTGCTGAAAAACTGTTTTTT. Amino acids: CASSQGGGAEKLFF.

The sample holds many counts of this clonotype. The rearrangement uses TRBV5-5 and TRBJ2-1; D unresolved. Germline loops: CDR1 SGHKS, CDR2 YYEKEE (reference sequence). The CDR3 runs to 14 residues. The V end was cut by 8 bases, the J end by 0 bases, with 12 bases between. Written as DNA, the CDR3 is TGTGCCAGTCTAAGAGCTAGCTCCTACAATGAGCAGTTCTTC. This translates into CASLRASSYNEQFF.

The sample holds a few counts of this clonotype. The J gene is TRBJ1-4, the V gene TRBV7-9; no firm D call. Germline CDR1 is SEHNR and CDR2 is FQNEAQ (reference sequence). CDR3 length: 13 amino acids. Trimming took 4 bases from V and 8 from J, leaving 11 bases between them. In DNA, the CDR3 is TGTGCCAGCAGCTACCGGGCTGACGAAAAACTGTTTTTT. Translating gives CASSYRADEKLFF. Full variable domain (remainder filled in from reference TRBV7-9 and TRBJ1-4): DTGVSQNPRHKITKRGQNVTFRCDPISEHNRLYWYRQTLGQGPEFLTYFQNEAQLEKSRLLSDRFSAERPKGSFSTLEIQRTEQGDSAMYLCASSYRADEKLFFGSGTQLSVL.

This clonotype was detected only a few times. This rearrangement joins TRBV6-5 to TRBJ1-6, with unresolved D. The germline gives CDR1 MNHEY, CDR2 SVGAGI. The V end was cut by 0 bases, the J end by 2 bases, with 11 bases between. This CDR3 has 17 amino acids. Written as DNA, the CDR3 is TGTGCCAGCAGTTACTCGAGCCGGAGTACCTATAATTCACCCCTCCACTTT. Residues: CASSYSSRSTYNSPLHF.

Only one count was recorded for this clonotype. The chain combines TRBV20-1 with TRBJ1-2; TRBD1 matches 7 bases. Germline V CDR1 and CDR2: DFQATT, SNEGSKA (reference sequence). This CDR3 region has 13 residues. The CDR3 reads CSPGGAQDYGYTF. Written as DNA, the CDR3 is TGCAGCCCAGGGGGGGCACAGGACTATGGCTACACCTTC.

This clonotype showed up many times. This sequence joins TRBV7-9 and TRBJ2-3; no definite D call. CDR1 and CDR2 (germline): SEHNR, FQNEAQ (reference sequence). This CDR3 contains 12 residues. V was cut by 6 bases and J by 4 bases, with 8 bases left in between. The CDR3 DNA is TGTGCCAGCAGTTCGGAATCAGATACGCAGTATTTT. The encoded protein is CASSSESDTQYF.

This clonotype has a count of ten or more. The chain has TRBV20-1 and TRBJ2-7; tentatively, D is TRBD2 (5 bases). CDR3 length: 13 amino acids. V gave up 6 bases and J gave up 2 bases, with 14 bases separating them. The germline V gene has CDR1 DFQATT and CDR2 SNEGSKA (reference sequence). CDR3 sequence (DNA): TGCAGTGCGCTAACTAGGAGCCCCTACGAGCAGTACTTC. Protein: CSALTRSPYEQYF.

This chain connects TRBV19 to TRBJ2-1; D perhaps matches TRBD2 (6 bases). V was trimmed by 1 base and J by 0 bases, leaving 16 bases between them. The CDR3 has 18 amino acids. From germline, CDR1 is LNHDA and CDR2 SQIVND (reference sequence). CDR3 residues: CASSIGRGRTRSYNEQFF. The DNA for the CDR3 is TGTGCCAGTAGTATAGGCCGTGGGAGGACTCGCTCCTACAATGAGCAGTTCTTC.

The sample holds a few counts of this clonotype. V is TRBV7-9 and J is TRBJ1-2; D is unclear. CDR3 size: 13 residues. From germline, CDR1 is SEHNR and CDR2 FQNEAQ (reference sequence). Trimming shortened V by 2 bases and J by 8 bases, and 12 bases separated the two germline ends. The CDR3 here is CASSLSGRAGYTF. The CDR3 DNA reads TGTGCCAGCAGCTTATCCGGCCGGGCGGGCTACACCTTC.

The chain carries TRBV28 and TRBJ2-5; D remains unclear. The CDR3 runs 14 residues. CDR1 and CDR2 (germline): MDHEN, SYDVKM. Trimming removed 5 bases from V and 1 base from J, with 11 bases in between. The CDR3 nucleotides read TGTGCCAGCAGTCGCGGACCGGGCCAAGAGACCCAGTACTTC. Translation gives CASSRGPGQETQYF.

There are a few counts of this clonotype. This chain joins TRBV2 and TRBJ2-7; no reliable D call. CDR1 is SNHLY, CDR2 FYNNEI, per germline. The CDR3 runs 14 residues. V was shortened by 0 bases and J by 0 bases, with 6 bases between the two germline ends. The CDR3 bases are TGTGCCAGCAGTGAAGCCCCAAGCTCCTACGAGCAGTACTTC. This encodes CASSEAPSSYEQYF.

This chain connects TRBV4-1 to TRBJ2-7; 8 positions agree with TRBD1. The V gene's germline CDR1 is MGHRA and CDR2 YSYEKL. The V gene end was trimmed by 0 bases and the J gene end by 0 bases; junction bases not matched to a gene: 7. The CDR3 runs to 17 residues. CDR3 region: CASSQDPTGAYSYEQYF. The CDR3, as DNA: TGCGCCAGCAGCCAAGATCCGACAGGGGCCTACTCCTACGAGCAGTACTTC.

This clonotype was counted only a few times. CDR3 amino acids: CASSQGAAEQFF. The CDR3 nucleotides read TGTGCCAGCAGCCAAGGCGCGGCTGAGCAGTTCTTC. The J gene is TRBJ2-1, the V gene TRBV3-1, with D unclear. The length of the CDR3 is 12 residues. V dropped 1 base and J dropped 9 bases, with 7 bases sitting between them. In germline, CDR1 is LGHDT, CDR2 YNNKEL (reference sequence).

The rearrangement uses TRBV20-1 and TRBJ1-5, with D perhaps TRBD1 (5 bases). CDR3 length: 12 amino acids. Per germline, CDR1 DFQATT and CDR2 SNEGSKA (reference sequence). Trimming took off 3 bases at V and 7 bases at J, with 10 bases between the two ends. CDR3: CSASPQGQPQHF. The CDR3 coding sequence is TGCAGTGCTAGTCCCCAGGGCCAGCCCCAGCATTTT.

At least ten counts were recorded for this clonotype. The chain combines TRBV12-3 or TRBV12-4 with TRBJ2-3; 11 bases match TRBD2. V trimming: 4 bases; J trimming: 3 bases; junction bases outside the gene matches: 6. This CDR3 is built from 16 residues. This chain's CDR3 is CASSSSTSGRTDTQYF. CDR3 nucleotide sequence: TGTGCCAGCAGTTCATCAACTAGCGGGAGAACAGATACGCAGTATTTT.

The gene calls are TRBV6-1 and TRBJ1-5, with D maybe TRBD1 (6 bases). V lost 7 bases to trimming and J lost 4 bases, with 11 bases between them. Germline lookup yields CDR1 MNHNS and CDR2 SASEGT. The CDR3 is 13 amino acids. CDR3 sequence: CASKGGENQPQHF. CDR3 nucleotide sequence: TGTGCCAGCAAGGGGGGAGAAAATCAGCCCCAGCATTTT.